This T cell receptor beta chain emerged from a study of beta chain features in type 1 diabetes. Every bit of the isolated RNA underwent reverse transcription, so sequencing read expressed TCRB transcripts. Approximately 3.5 million reads per sample were averaged for naive, central memory and regulatory samples. Assay: immunoSEQ multiplex PCR; the TCRdb copy retains only in-frame clones and omits some. Among about 650,000 clones, over 10% were seen once, and the ten largest hold about 0.11%. This clone was seen a few times. Its antigen is as yet unknown. Points from the study as a whole: A potential PCR bias toward shorter templates would be equal in patient and control samples. Significant though moderate, a shortening of TCRB CDR3s appeared in all four CD4+ subsets of Type 1 diabetes patients.

V lost 4 bases to trimming and J lost 9 bases; unmatched junction nucleotides: 21. Germline V gene sequence: CDR1 MNHEY, CDR2 SMNVEV (reference sequence). The CDR3 extends over 17 amino acids. This chain uses TRBV27 with TRBJ2-7; 7 bases fit TRBD1. The sample comprised naive CD4+ T cells from blood. This clonotype was obtained from a man aged 25 to 40 with type 1 diabetes. CDR3 loop: CASSSIYRGGTVLRQYF. CDR3 nucleotide sequence: TGTGCCAGCAGTTCTATCTACAGGGGTGGGACGGTTTTGCGGCAGTACTTC.